This TCR beta chain appears in the sequencing data of a study of shared clonotypes between healthy human individuals. Overall study: Each donor had three CD4 naive, three CD4 memory, two CD8 naive and one CD8 memory plate. Whole-study results and caveats: How much donors shared clonotypes was expected to be affected by sequencing depth.

CDR1 PRHDT and CDR2 FYEKMQ come from the germline V gene (reference sequence). CDR3 length: 18 residues. V shed 2 bases, J shed 5 bases, and the junction held 14 bases outside the gene matches. The CD4+ fraction was divided into a CD45RA+ naive subset and a CD45RA-negative memory subset. TCRdb keeps only in-frame clones here, not all; method: immunoSEQ multiplex PCR. The table lists about 1.5 million clones, approximately 98% of them singletons. Details on this clone: The antigen remains unidentified.

V is TRBV13 and J is TRBJ2-7; 11 bases align to TRBD1. The source of this sequence is a man aged 30 to 45 in good health. What was sequenced was naive CD4+ T cells sorted from blood. Subset noted: CD45RA+ positively selected. The CDR3 loop reads CASSLRRFSGQGAHEQYF. CDR3 bases: TGTGCCAGCAGCTTACGCCGGTTCTCAGGACAGGGGGCTCACGAGCAGTACTTC.